This entry lists 6 T cell receptor beta chains sequenced from one sample in a study of shared clonotypes between healthy human individuals. Produced via immunoSEQ multiplex PCR; TCRdb's table is partial and in-frame only. This sample has around 750,000 clones, with 74% found just once. Sequencing input: memory CD4+ T cells sorted from blood. The subset is: CD45RA-negative fraction. Receptors were obtained from a young woman in good health.

The V call is TRBV7-9, the J call TRBJ2-5; D is ambiguous. Germline loops: CDR1 SEHNR, CDR2 FQNEAQ (reference sequence). The V end lost 5 bases, the J end lost 5 bases, and 12 bases lay between the germline ends. The CDR3 spans 13 residues. This CDR3 is CASSDTPRETQYF. The CDR3 DNA reads as TGTGCCAGCAGCGACACGCCAAGGGAGACCCAGTACTTC.

The V gene is TRBV9, the J gene TRBJ1-1; D gene unclear. The germline V gene has CDR1 SGDLS and CDR2 YYNGEE. V lost 1 base to trimming and J lost 1 base, with 8 bases between them. The CDR3 extends over 14 amino acids. In DNA, the CDR3 is TGTGCCAGCAGCGTACAGGCCCAGAACACTGAAGCTTTCTTT. This encodes CASSVQAQNTEAFF.

V is TRBV4-2 and J is TRBJ2-3; 13 bases map to TRBD2. From germline, CDR1 is LGHNA and CDR2 YNFKEQ. V was clipped by 3 bases and J by 4 bases; unmatched bases: 13. The CDR3 extends over 19 amino acids. The CDR3 is CASSQAGLAGDGGADTQYF. CDR3 nucleotides: TGTGCCAGCAGCCAGGCAGGACTAGCGGGAGATGGGGGCGCAGATACGCAGTATTTT.

The genes are TRBV15 and TRBJ2-5; 8 bases match TRBD1. The germline V gene has CDR1 LNHNV and CDR2 YYDKDF (reference sequence). After removal of 5 bases from V and 4 bases from J, the junction contained 6 bases not matched to a gene. The CDR3 is 14 amino acids. The DNA of the CDR3 is TGTGCCACCAGCGAGGACAGGGCGGGAGAGACCCAGTACTTC. Its translation is CATSEDRAGETQYF.

This clone has a handful of counts. V is TRBV29-1 and J is TRBJ2-1, with 8 bases that match TRBD2. This CDR3 region has 16 residues. Germline assignment: CDR1 SQVTM and CDR2 ANQGSEA. Losses at the gene ends were 4 bases for V and 6 bases for J; bases not matched to a gene: 14. The CDR3, as DNA: TGCAGCGTTGGGGTGCCGGGAGGGCGGGTATTCAATGAGCAGTTCTTC. Translated: CSVGVPGGRVFNEQFF.

The chain couples TRBV2 to TRBJ2-3; D gene uncertain. From germline, CDR1 is SNHLY and CDR2 FYNNEI. Trimming removed 5 bases at V and 15 bases at J, with 18 bases between. This CDR3 comprises 12 residues. CDR3 nucleotide sequence: TGTGCCAGCAGTTTCTCCGCCGGTCCTCCCTATTTT. Its protein is CASSFSAGPPYF.